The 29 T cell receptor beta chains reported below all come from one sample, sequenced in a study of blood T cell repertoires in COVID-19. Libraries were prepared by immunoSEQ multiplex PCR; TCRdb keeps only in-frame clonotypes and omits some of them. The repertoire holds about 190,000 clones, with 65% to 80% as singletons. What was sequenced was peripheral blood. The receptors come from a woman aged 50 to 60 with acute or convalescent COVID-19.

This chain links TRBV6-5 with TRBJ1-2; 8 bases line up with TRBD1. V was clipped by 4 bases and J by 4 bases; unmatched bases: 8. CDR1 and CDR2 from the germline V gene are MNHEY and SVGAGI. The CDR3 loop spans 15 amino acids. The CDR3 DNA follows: TGTGCCAGCAGTTTTAACGGACAGGGCACCTATGGCTACACCTTC. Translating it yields CASSFNGQGTYGYTF.

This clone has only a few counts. The CDR3 DNA follows: TGTGCCTGGAGTGTGGGGGGGACAGATACGCAGTATTTT. It translates to CAWSVGGTDTQYF. The chain recombines TRBV30 with TRBJ2-3, with 7 bases aligning to TRBD2. V was pared by 0 bases and J by 3 bases, with 0 bases of the junction left unmatched. The CDR3 is made up of 13 amino acids. From germline, CDR1 is GTSNPN and CDR2 SVGIG (reference sequence).

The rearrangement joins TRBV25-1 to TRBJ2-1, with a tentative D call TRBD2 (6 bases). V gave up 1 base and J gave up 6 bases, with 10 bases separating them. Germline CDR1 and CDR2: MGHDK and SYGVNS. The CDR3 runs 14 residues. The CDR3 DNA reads TGTGCCAGCAGTGAATTGAGGGGAGGCAATGAGCAGTTCTTC. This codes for CASSELRGGNEQFF. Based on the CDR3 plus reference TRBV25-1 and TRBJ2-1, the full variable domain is EADIYQTPRYLVIGTGKKITLECSQTMGHDKMYWYQQDPGMELHLIHYSYGVNSTEKGDLSSESTVSRIRTEHFPLTLESARPSHTSQYLCASSELRGGNEQFFGPGTRLTVL.

CDR3 nucleotides: TGTGCCAGCAGTGAGCGGGCCCTAAACATTCAGTACTTC. It codes for CASSERALNIQYF. The chain employs TRBV6-1 and TRBJ2-4, with D perhaps matching TRBD2 (5 bases). Germline values: CDR1 MNHNS, CDR2 SASEGT. The CDR3 spans 13 residues. With 3 bases removed from V and 6 bases from J, the gap between germline ends came to 9 bases.

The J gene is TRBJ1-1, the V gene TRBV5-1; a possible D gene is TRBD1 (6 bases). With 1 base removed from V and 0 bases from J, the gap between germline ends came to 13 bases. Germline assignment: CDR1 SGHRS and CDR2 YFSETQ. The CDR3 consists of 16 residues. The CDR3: CASSLSPGHLNTEAFF. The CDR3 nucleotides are TGCGCCAGCAGCTTGTCCCCGGGACATTTGAACACTGAAGCTTTCTTT.

CDR3 in amino acids: CATSTGRSYNEQFF. CDR3 DNA sequence: TGTGCCACCAGTACAGGGCGGTCCTACAATGAGCAGTTCTTC. The gene calls are TRBV24-1 and TRBJ2-1; a possible D gene is TRBD1 (6 bases). Germline V gene data show CDR1 as KGHDR and CDR2 as SFDVKD. The CDR3 length is 14 residues. V was shortened by 6 bases and J by 1 base, with 9 bases between the two germline ends.

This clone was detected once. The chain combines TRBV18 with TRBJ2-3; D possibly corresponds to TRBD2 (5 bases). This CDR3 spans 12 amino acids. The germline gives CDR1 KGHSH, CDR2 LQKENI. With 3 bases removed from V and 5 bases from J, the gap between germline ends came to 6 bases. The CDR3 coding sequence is TGTGCCAGCTCACCGGGGAGAGATACGCAGTATTTT. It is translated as CASSPGRDTQYF.

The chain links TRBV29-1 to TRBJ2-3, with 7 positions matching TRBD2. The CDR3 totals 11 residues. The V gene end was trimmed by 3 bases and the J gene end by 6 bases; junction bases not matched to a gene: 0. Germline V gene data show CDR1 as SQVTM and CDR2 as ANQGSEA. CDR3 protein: CSVDSGDTQYF. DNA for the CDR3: TGCAGCGTTGATAGCGGGGATACGCAGTATTTT.

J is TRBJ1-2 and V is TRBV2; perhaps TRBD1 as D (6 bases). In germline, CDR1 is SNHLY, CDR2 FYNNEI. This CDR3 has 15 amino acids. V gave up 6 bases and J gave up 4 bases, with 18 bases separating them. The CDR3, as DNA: TGTGCCAGCAGATCACTCCCAGGGGAAGTCTATGGCTACACCTTC. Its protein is CASRSLPGEVYGYTF.

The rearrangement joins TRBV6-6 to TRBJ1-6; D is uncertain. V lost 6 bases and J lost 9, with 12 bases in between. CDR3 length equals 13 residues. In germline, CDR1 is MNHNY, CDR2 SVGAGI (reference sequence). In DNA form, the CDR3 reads TGTGCCAGCAGGGGGAGGTTGCGTTCACCCCTCCACTTT. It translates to CASRGRLRSPLHF.

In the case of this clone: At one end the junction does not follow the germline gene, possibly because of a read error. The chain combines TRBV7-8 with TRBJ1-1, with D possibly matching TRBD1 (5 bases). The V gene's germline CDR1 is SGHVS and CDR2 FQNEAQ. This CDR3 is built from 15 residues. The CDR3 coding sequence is TGTGCCGGCAGCTTAAACCCAGGGTTGAACACTGAAGCTTTCTTT. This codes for CAGSLNPGLNTEAFF.

CDR3 nucleotide sequence: TGTGCCAGTAGTAGACCTTACAGGGGGCAGAGCTCCTACAATGAGCAGTTCTTC. Protein sequence: CASSRPYRGQSSYNEQFF. The J gene is TRBJ2-1, the V gene TRBV19, with TRBD1 identical over 9 bases. CDR3 length: 18 amino acids. The ends lost 4 bases at V and 0 bases at J; junction bases unmatched: 10. The germline V gene has CDR1 LNHDA and CDR2 SQIVND (reference sequence).

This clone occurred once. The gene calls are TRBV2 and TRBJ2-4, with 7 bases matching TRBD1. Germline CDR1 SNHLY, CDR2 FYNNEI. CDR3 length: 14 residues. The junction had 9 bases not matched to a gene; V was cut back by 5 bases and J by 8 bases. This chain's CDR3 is CASSRDSLGDIQYF. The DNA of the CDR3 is TGTGCCAGCAGTAGGGACAGTCTAGGGGACATTCAGTACTTC. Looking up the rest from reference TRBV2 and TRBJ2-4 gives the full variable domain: EPEVTQTPSHQVTQMGQEVILRCVPISNHLYFYWYRQILGQKVEFLVSFYNNEISEKSEIFDDQFSVERPDGSNFTLKIRSTKLEDSAMYFCASSRDSLGDIQYFGAGTRLSVL.

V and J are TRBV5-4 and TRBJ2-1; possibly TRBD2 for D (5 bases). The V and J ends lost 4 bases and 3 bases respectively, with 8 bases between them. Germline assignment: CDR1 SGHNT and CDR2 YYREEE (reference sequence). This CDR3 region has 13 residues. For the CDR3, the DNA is TGTGCCAGCAGCCGAACTAGCTACAATGAGCAGTTCTTC. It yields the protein CASSRTSYNEQFF.

This CDR3 is CASSLVQGYNSPLHF. The DNA of the CDR3 is TGTGCCAGCAGCTTAGTACAGGGGTATAATTCACCCCTCCACTTT. The chain has TRBV7-2 and TRBJ1-6; 7 nucleotides align to TRBD1. Germline V gene lookup returns CDR1 SGHTA and CDR2 FQGNSA. V was pared by 1 base and J by 4 bases, with 1 base of the junction left unmatched. The CDR3 extends over 15 amino acids.

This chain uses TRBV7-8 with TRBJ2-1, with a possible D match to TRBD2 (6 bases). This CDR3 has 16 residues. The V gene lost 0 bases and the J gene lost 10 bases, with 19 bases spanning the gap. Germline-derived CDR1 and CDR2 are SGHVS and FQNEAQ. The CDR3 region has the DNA TGTGCCAGCAGCTTAGCGCCGGGGGAGACATTAAGGGAGCAGTTCTTC. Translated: CASSLAPGETLREQFF.

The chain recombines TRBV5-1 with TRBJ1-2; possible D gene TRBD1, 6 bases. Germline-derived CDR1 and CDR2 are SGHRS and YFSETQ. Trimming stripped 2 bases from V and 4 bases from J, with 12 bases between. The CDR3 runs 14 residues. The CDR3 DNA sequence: TGCGCCAGCAGCTTAGCGGGGGGCCTCTATGGCTACACCTTC. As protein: CASSLAGGLYGYTF.

Here the CDR3 DNA reads TGTGCCAGCAGCCCGACACTTAACTTGAATTCACCCCTCCACTTT. It is translated as CASSPTLNLNSPLHF. The V gene is TRBV2, the J gene TRBJ1-6; D is uncertain. Germline V gene data show CDR1 as SNHLY and CDR2 as FYNNEI. The CDR3 has 15 amino acids. The V and J ends lost 6 bases and 7 bases respectively, with 16 bases between them.

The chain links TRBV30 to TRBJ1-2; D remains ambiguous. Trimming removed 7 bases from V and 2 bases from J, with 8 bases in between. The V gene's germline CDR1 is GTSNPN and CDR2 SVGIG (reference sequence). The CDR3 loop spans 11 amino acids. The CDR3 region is CASGRNYGYTF. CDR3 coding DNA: TGTGCCTCGGGGAGAAACTATGGCTACACCTTC.

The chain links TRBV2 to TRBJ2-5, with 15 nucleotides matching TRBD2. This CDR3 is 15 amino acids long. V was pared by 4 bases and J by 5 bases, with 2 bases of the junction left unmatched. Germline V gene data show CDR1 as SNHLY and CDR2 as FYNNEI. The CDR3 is CASSGTSGRVETQYF. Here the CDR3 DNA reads TGTGCCAGCAGTGGGACTAGCGGGAGGGTGGAGACCCAGTACTTC.

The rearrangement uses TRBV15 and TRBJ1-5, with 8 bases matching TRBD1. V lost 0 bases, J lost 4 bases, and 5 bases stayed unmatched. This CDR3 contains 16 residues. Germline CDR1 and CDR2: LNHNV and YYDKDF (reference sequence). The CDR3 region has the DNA TGTGCCACCAGCAGAGATGGACAGGGATCAAATCAGCCCCAGCATTTT. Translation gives CATSRDGQGSNQPQHF.

CDR3 sequence: CASSLAAGFTYEQYF. The CDR3 DNA reads TGTGCCAGCAGCTTAGCGGCGGGGTTTACCTACGAGCAGTACTTC. V is TRBV11-2 and J is TRBJ2-7; maybe TRBD2 (6 bases). The V end lost 1 base, the J end lost 2 bases, and 12 bases lay between the germline ends. The CDR3 runs to 15 residues. Germline values: CDR1 SGHAT, CDR2 FQNNGV.

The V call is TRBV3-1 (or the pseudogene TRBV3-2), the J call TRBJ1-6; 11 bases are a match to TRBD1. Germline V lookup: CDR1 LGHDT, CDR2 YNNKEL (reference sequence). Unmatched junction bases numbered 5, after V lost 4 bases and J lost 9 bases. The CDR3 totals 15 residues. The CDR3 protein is CASSPTGTGGSPLHF. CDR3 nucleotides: TGTGCCAGCAGCCCAACCGGGACAGGGGGTTCACCCCTCCACTTT.

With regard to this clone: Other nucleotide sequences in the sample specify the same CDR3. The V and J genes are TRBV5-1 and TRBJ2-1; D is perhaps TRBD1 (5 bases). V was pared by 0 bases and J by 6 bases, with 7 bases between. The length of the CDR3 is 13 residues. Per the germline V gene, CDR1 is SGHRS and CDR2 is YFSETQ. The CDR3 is CASSLGQGNEQFF. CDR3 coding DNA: TGCGCCAGCAGCTTGGGCCAGGGCAATGAGCAGTTCTTC.

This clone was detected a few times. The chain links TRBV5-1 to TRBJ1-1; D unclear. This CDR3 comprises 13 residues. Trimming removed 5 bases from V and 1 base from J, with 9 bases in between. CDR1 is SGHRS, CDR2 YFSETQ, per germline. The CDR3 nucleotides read TGCGCCAGCAGTCGGGCGGGGAACACTGAAGCTTTCTTT. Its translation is CASSRAGNTEAFF.

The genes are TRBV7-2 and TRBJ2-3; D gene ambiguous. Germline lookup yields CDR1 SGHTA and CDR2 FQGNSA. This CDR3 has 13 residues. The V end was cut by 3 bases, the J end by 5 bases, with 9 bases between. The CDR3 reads CASSFGSGDTQYF. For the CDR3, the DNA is TGTGCCAGCAGCTTCGGTTCTGGAGATACGCAGTATTTT.

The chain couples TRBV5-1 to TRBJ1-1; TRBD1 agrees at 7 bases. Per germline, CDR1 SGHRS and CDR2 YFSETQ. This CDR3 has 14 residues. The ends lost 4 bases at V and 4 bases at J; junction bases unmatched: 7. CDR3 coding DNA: TGCGCCAGCAGCCGCAGGGGGGCGGCCACTGAAGCTTTCTTT. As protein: CASSRRGAATEAFF.

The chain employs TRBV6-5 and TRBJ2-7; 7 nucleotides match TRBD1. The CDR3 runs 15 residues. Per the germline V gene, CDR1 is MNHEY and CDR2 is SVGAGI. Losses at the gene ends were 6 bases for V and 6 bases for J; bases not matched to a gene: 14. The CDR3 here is CASRRGDREPGEQYF. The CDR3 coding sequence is TGTGCCAGCAGGCGAGGGGACAGAGAGCCAGGCGAGCAGTACTTC.

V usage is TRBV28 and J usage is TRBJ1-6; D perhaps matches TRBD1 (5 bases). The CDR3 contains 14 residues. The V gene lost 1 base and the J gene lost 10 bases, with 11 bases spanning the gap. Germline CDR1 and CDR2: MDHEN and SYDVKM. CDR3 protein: CASSLYGGMSPLHF. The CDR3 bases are TGTGCCAGCAGTTTATACGGGGGAATGTCACCCCTCCACTTT. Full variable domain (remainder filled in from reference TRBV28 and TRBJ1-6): DVKVTQSSRYLVKRTGEKVFLECVQDMDHENMFWYRQDPGLGLRLIYFSYDVKMKEKGDIPEGYSVSREKKERFSLILESASTNQTSMYLCASSLYGGMSPLHFGNGTRLTVT.